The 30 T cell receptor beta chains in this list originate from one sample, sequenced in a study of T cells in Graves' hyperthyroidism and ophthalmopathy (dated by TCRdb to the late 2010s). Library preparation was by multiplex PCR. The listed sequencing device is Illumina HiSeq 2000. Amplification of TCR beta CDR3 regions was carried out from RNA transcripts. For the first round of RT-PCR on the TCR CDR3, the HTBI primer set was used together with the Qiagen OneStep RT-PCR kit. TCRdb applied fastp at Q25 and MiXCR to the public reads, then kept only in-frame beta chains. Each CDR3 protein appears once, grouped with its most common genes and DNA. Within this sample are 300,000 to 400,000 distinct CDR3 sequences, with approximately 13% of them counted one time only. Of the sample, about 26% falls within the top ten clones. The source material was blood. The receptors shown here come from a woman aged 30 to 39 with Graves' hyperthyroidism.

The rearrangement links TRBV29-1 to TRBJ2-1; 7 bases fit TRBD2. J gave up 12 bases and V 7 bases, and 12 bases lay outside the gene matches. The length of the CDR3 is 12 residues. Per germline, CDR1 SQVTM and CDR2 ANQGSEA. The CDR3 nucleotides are TGCAGCGCCCGGGAGGTAGGCCCGGGGCAGTTCTTC. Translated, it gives CSAREVGPGQFF.

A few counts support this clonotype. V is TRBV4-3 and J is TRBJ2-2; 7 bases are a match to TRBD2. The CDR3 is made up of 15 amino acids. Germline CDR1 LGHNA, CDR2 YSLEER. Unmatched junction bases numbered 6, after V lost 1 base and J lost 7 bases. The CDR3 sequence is CASSQAGGHGGELFF. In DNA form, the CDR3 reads TGCGCCAGCAGCCAAGCGGGAGGACATGGCGGGGAGCTGTTTTTT.

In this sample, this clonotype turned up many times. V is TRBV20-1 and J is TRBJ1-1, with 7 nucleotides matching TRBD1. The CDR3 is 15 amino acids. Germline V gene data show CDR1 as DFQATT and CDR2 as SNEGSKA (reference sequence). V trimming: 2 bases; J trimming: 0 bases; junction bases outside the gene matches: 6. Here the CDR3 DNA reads TGCAGTGCTAGACCCCTGGGGACAGTGAACACTGAAGCTTTCTTT. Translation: CSARPLGTVNTEAFF.

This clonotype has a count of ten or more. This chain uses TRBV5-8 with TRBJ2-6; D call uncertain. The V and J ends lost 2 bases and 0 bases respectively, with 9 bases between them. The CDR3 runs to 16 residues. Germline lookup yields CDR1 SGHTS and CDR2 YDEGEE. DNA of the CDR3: TGTGCCAGCAGCTTATTGGATATCTCTGGGGCCAACGTCCTGACTTTC. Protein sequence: CASSLLDISGANVLTF.

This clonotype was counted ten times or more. CDR3 bases: TGTGCCAGCAGCTTAGTAGGAGATAAGGGCGCGAACACTGAAGCTTTCTTT. Protein product: CASSLVGDKGANTEAFF. V usage is TRBV7-2 and J usage is TRBJ1-1; D remains unclear. This CDR3 spans 17 amino acids. V lost 1 base and J 1 base, leaving 16 bases between the germline ends. The germline CDR1 and CDR2 sequences are SGHTA and FQGNSA. The whole variable domain, filled in from reference TRBV7-2 and TRBJ1-1, reads GAGVSQSPSNKVTEKGKDVELRCDPISGHTALYWYRQSLGQGLEFLIYFQGNSAPDKSGLPSDRFSAERTGGSVSTLTIQRTQQEDSAVYLCASSLVGDKGANTEAFFGQGTRLTVV.

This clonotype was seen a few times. CDR3 DNA: TGCGCCAGCAGCTTGTATAGGACAGTAGAGGAGACCCAGTACTTC. Residues: CASSLYRTVEETQYF. This sequence joins TRBV5-1 and TRBJ2-5, with D possibly TRBD1 on 6 matching bases. V lost 1 base and J 5 bases, leaving 15 bases between the germline ends. CDR1 and CDR2 (germline): SGHRS, YFSETQ. The CDR3 loop spans 15 amino acids.

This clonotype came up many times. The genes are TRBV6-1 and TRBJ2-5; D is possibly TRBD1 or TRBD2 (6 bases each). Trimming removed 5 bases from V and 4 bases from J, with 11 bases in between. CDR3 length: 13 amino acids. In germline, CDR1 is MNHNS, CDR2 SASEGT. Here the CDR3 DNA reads TGTGCCAGCAGTCAACAGGGAGGAGAGACCCAGTACTTC. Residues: CASSQQGGETQYF.

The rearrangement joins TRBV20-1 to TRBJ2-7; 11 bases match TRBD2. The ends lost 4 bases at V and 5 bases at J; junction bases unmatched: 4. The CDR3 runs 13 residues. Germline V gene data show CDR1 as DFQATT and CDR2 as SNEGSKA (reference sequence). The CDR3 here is CSAMGLAENEQYF. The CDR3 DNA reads TGCAGTGCTATGGGACTAGCGGAGAACGAGCAGTACTTC.

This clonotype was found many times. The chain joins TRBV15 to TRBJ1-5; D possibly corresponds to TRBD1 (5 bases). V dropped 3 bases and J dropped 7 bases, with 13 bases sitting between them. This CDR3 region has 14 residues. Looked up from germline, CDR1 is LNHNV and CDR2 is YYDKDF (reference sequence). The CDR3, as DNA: TGTGCCACCAGCAGGGGGACCGACGGGCAGCCCCAGCATTTT. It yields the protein CATSRGTDGQPQHF.

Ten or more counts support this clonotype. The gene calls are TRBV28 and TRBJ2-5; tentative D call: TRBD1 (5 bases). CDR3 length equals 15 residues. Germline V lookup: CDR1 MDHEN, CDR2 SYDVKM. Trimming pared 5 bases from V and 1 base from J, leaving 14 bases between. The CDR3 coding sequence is TGTGCCAGCAGTACTCTGGGGCGTTCCCAAGAGACCCAGTACTTC. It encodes CASSTLGRSQETQYF.

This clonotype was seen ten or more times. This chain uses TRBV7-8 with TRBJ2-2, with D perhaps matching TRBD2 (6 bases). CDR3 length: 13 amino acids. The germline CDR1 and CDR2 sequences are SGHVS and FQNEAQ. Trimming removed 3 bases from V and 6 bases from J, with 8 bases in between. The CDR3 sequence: CASSFREAGELFF. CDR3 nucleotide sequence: TGTGCCAGCAGCTTCAGGGAGGCCGGGGAGCTGTTTTTT.

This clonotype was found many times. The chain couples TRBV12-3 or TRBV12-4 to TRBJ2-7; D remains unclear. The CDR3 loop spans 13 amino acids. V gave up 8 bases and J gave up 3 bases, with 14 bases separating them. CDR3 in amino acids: CASSGILGYEQYF. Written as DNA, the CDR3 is TGTGCCAGCTCTGGGATTTTAGGCTACGAGCAGTACTTC.

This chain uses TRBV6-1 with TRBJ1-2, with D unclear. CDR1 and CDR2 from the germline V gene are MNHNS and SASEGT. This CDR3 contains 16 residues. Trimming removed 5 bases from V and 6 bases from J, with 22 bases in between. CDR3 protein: CASSPALLSGIHGYTF. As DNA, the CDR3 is TGTGCCAGCAGTCCCGCCCTTTTGTCGGGGATCCATGGCTACACCTTC.

CDR3 DNA sequence: TGTGCCAGTAGTAGTTCGGGGACGGACACCGGGGAGCTGTTTTTT. It codes for CASSSSGTDTGELFF. This chain joins TRBV19 and TRBJ2-2; D might be TRBD1 or TRBD2, each matching 5 bases. CDR3 length equals 15 residues. V was trimmed by 4 bases and J by 3 bases, leaving 12 bases between them. Germline lookup yields CDR1 LNHDA and CDR2 SQIVND (reference sequence).

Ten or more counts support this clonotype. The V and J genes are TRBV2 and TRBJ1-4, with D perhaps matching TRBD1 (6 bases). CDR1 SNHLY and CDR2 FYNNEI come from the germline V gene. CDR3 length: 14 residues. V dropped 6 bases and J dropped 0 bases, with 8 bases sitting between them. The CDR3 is CASSRGTTNEKLFF. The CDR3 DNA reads TGTGCCAGCAGCAGGGGTACAACTAATGAAAAACTGTTTTTT.

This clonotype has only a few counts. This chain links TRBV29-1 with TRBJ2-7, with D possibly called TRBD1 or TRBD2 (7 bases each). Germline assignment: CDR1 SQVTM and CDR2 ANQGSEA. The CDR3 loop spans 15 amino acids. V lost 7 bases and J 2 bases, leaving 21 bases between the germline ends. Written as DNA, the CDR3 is TGCAGCGCCCTGGGAGGGGGCGAGGACCCCTACGAGCAGTACTTC. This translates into CSALGGGEDPYEQYF.

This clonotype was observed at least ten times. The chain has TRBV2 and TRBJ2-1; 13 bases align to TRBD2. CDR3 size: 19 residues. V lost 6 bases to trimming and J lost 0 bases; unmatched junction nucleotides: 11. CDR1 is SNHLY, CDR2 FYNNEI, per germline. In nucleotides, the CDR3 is TGTGCCAGCAGCGTACTGGGACTAGCGGGACGCTACTCCTACAATGAGCAGTTCTTC. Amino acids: CASSVLGLAGRYSYNEQFF.

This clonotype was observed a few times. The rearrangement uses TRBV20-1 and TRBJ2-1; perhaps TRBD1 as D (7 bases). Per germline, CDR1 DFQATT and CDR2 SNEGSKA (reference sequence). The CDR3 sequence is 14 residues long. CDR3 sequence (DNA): TGCAGGGCCGCCGGAGGGGGCGCGGAGAATGAGCAGTTCTTC. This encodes CRAAGGGAENEQFF.

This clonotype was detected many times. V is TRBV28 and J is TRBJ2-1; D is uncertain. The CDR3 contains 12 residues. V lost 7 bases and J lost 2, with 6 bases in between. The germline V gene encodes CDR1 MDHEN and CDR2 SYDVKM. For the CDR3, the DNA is TGTGCCAGCACGGACGCCTACAATGAGCAGTTCTTC. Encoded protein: CASTDAYNEQFF. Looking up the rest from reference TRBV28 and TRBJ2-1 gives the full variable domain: DVKVTQSSRYLVKRTGEKVFLECVQDMDHENMFWYRQDPGLGLRLIYFSYDVKMKEKGDIPEGYSVSREKKERFSLILESASTNQTSMYLCASTDAYNEQFFGPGTRLTVL.

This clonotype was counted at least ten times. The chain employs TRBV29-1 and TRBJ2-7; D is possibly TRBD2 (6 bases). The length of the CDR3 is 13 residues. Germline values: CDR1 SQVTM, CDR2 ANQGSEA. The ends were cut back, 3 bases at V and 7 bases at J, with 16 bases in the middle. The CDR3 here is CSVDADGTREQYF. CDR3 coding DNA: TGCAGCGTTGACGCCGACGGGACTCGGGAGCAGTACTTC.

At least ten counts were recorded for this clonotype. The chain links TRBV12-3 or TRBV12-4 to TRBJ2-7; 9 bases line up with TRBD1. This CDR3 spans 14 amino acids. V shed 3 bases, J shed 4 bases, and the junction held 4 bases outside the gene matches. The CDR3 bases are TGTGCCAGCAGTTTGTCTGGACAGGGGTACGAGCAGTACTTC. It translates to CASSLSGQGYEQYF.

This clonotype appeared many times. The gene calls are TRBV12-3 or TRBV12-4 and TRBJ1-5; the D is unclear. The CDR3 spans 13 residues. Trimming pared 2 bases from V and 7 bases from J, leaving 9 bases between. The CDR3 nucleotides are TGTGCCAGCAGTTTAAGTCACAACCAGCCCCAGCATTTT. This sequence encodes CASSLSHNQPQHF.

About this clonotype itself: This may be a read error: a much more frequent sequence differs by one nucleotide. DNA for the CDR3: TGCGCCAGCAGCTTGCTCGGGAGCAATACAAATACGCAGTATTTT. This codes for CASSLLGSNTNTQYF. The chain joins TRBV5-1 to TRBJ2-3, with D maybe TRBD2 (6 bases). CDR1 is SGHRS and CDR2 is YFSETQ in the germline V gene. Trimming removed 1 base at V and 7 bases at J, with 16 bases between. The CDR3 spans 15 residues.

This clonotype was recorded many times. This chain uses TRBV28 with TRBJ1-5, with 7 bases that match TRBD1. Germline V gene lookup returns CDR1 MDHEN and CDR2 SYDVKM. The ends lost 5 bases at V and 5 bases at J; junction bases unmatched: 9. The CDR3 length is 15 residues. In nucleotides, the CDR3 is TGTGCCAGCAGTATTCAGGGCCAGGGGGATCAGCCCCAGCATTTT. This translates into CASSIQGQGDQPQHF. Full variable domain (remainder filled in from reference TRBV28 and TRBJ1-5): DVKVTQSSRYLVKRTGEKVFLECVQDMDHENMFWYRQDPGLGLRLIYFSYDVKMKEKGDIPEGYSVSREKKERFSLILESASTNQTSMYLCASSIQGQGDQPQHFGDGTRLSIL.

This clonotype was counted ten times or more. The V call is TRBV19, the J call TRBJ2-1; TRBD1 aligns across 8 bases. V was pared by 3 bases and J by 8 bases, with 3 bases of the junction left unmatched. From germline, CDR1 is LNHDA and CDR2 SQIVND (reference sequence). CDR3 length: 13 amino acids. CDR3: CASSISGGDEQFF. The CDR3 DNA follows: TGTGCCAGTAGTATCTCAGGGGGCGATGAGCAGTTCTTC.

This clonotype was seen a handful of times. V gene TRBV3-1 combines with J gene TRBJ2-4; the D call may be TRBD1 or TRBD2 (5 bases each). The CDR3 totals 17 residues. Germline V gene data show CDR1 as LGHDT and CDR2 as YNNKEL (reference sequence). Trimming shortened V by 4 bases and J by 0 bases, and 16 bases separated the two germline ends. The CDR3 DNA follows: TGTGCCAGCAGCCCGGGACCCGGAAAGCTAGCCAAAAACATTCAGTACTTC. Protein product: CASSPGPGKLAKNIQYF.

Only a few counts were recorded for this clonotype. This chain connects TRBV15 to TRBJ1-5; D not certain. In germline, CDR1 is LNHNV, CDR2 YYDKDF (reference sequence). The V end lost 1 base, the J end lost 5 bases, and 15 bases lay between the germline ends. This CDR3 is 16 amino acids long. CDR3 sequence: CATSRGNFRKDQPQHF. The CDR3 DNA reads TGTGCCACCAGCAGAGGGAATTTTCGGAAGGATCAGCCCCAGCATTTT.

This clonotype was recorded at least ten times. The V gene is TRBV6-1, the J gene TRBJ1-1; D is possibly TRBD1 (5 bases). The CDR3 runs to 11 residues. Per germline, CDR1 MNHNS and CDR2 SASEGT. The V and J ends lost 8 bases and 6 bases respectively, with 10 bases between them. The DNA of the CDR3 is TGTGCCAGCCAGGGCCGAGCTGAAGCTTTCTTT. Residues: CASQGRAEAFF.

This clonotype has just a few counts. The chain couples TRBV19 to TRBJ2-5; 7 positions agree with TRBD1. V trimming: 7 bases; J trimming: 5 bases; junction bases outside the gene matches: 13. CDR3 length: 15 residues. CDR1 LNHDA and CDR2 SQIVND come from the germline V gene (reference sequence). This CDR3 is CASTPGQRLWETQYF. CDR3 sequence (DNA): TGTGCCAGTACACCGGGACAGCGATTATGGGAGACCCAGTACTTC.

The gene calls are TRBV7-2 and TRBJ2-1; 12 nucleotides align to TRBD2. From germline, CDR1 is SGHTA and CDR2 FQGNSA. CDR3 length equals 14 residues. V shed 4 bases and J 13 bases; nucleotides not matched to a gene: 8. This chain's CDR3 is CASSSQGTSGFQFF. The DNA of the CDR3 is TGTGCCAGCAGCTCCCAGGGGACTAGCGGGTTCCAGTTCTTC. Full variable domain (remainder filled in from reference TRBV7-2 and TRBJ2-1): GAGVSQSPSNKVTEKGKDVELRCDPISGHTALYWYRQSLGQGLEFLIYFQGNSAPDKSGLPSDRFSAERTGGSVSTLTIQRTQQEDSAVYLCASSSQGTSGFQFFGPGTRLTVL.